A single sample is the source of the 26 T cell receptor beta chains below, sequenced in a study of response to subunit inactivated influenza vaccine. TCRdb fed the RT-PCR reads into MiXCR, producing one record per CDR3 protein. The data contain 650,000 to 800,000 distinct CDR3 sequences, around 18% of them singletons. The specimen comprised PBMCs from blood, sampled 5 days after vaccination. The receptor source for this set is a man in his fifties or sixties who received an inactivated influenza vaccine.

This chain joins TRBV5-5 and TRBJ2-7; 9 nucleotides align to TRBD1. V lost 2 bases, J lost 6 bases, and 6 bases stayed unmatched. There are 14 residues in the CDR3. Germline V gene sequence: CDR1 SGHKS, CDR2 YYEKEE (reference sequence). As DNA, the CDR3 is TGTGCCAGCAGCTTCTACGACAGGGGGAGCGAGCAGTACTTC. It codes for CASSFYDRGSEQYF.

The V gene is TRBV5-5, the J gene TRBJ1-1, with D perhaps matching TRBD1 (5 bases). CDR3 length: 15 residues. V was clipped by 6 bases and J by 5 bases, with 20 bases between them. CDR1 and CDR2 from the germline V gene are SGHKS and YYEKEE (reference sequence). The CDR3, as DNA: TGTGCCAGCATCCACACCCAGGGAGCATTGACTGAAGCTTTCTTT. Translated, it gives CASIHTQGALTEAFF.

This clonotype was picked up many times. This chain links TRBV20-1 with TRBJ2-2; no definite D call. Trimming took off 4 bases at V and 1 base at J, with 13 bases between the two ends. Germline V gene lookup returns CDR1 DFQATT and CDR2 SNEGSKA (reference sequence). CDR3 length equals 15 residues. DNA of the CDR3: TGCAGTGCTACACCGGCGCGGCTGAACACCGGGGAGCTGTTTTTT. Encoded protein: CSATPARLNTGELFF.

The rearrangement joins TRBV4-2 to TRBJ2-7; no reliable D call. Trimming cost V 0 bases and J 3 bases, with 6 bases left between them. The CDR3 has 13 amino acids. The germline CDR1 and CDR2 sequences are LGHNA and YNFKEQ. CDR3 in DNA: TGTGCCAGCAGCCAAGAAGCAGACTACGAGCAGTACTTC. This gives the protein CASSQEADYEQYF.

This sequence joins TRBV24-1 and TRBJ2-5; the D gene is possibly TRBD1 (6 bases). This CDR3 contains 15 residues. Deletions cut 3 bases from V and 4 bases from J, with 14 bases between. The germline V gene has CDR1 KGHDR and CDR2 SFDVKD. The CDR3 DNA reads TGTGCCACCAGTGATCGAACAGGGTTTAGAGAGACCCAGTACTTC. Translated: CATSDRTGFRETQYF.

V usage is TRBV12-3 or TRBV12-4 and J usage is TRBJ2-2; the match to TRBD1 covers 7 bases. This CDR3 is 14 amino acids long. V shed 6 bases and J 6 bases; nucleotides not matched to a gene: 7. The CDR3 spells CASSRDRRSGELFF. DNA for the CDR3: TGTGCCAGCAGCCGGGACAGAAGGTCCGGGGAGCTGTTTTTT.

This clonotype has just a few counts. CDR3 sequence (DNA): TGTGCCATCAGGGGGACATCAGCCTACGAGCAGTACTTC. Its translation: CAIRGTSAYEQYF. This sequence joins TRBV10-3 and TRBJ2-7; a weak D match, TRBD1 (6 bases). Germline V gene sequence: CDR1 ENHRY, CDR2 SYGVKD. CDR3 length: 13 residues. Trimming removed 6 bases at V and 2 bases at J, with 11 bases between.

The CDR3 is CASSPTGLNIYNEQFF. Written as DNA, the CDR3 is TGCGCCAGCAGCCCGACGGGCCTAAACATCTACAATGAGCAGTTCTTC. J is TRBJ2-1 and V is TRBV5-1; D remains unclear. The V end was cut by 4 bases, the J end by 3 bases, with 17 bases between. CDR3 length equals 16 residues. Looked up from germline, CDR1 is SGHRS and CDR2 is YFSETQ.

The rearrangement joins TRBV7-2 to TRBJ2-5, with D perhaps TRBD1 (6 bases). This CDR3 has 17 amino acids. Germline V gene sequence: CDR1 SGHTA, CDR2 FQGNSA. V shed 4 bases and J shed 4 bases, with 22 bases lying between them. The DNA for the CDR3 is TGTGCCAGCAGCTCTAAAAAAATACAGGGTTATGGAGAGACCCAGTACTTC. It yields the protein CASSSKKIQGYGETQYF.

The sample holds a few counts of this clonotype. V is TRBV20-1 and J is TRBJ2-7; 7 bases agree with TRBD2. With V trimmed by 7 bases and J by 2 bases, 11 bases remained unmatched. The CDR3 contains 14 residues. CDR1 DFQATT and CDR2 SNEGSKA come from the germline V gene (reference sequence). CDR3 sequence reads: CSVHAYGRTYEQYF. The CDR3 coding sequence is TGCAGTGTGCACGCCTACGGGAGGACCTACGAGCAGTACTTC.

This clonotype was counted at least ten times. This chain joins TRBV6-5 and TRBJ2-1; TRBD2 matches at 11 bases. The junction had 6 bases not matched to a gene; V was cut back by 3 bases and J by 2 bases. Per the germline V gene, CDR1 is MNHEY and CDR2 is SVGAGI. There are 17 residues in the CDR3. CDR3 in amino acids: CASSYSLAGGTYNEQFF. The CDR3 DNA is TGTGCCAGCAGTTATTCCCTAGCGGGGGGTACCTACAATGAGCAGTTCTTC.

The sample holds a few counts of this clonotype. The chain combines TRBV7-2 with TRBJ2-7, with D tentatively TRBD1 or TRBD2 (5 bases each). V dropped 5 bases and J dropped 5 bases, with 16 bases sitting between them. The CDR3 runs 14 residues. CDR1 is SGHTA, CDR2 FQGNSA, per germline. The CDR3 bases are TGTGCCAGCAGCCCACTGAGGGGTGGGGACGAGCAGTACTTC. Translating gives CASSPLRGGDEQYF.

The CDR3, as DNA: TGTGCCAGCAGCCAGGAGCTTAGCTCCGTCTACAATGAGCAGTTCTTC. Translated: CASSQELSSVYNEQFF. This chain joins TRBV4-2 and TRBJ2-1; unclear D gene. CDR1 LGHNA and CDR2 YNFKEQ come from the germline V gene. V lost 3 bases and J lost 3, with 15 bases in between. CDR3 length: 16 residues.

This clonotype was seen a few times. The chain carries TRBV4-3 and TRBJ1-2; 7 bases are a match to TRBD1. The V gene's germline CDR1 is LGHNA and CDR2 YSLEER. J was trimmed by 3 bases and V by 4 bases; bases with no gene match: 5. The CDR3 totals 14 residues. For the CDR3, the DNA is TGCGCCAGCAGCCCCAGACAGGGAGACTATGGCTACACCTTC. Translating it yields CASSPRQGDYGYTF.

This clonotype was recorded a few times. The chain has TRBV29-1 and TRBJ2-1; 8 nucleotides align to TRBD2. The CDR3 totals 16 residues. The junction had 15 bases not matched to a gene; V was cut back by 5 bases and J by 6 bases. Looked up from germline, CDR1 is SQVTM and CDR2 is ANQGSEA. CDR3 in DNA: TGCAGCGTTCAGCAATCCGGGACTAGTTATCCCAATGAGCAGTTCTTC. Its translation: CSVQQSGTSYPNEQFF.

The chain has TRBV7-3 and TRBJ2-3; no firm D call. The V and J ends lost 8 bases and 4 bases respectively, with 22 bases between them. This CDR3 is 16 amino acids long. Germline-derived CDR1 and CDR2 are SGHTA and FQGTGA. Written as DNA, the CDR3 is TGTGCCAGCTCCCCCCTCCCCAAGGTACAGCCAGATACGCAGTATTTT. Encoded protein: CASSPLPKVQPDTQYF.

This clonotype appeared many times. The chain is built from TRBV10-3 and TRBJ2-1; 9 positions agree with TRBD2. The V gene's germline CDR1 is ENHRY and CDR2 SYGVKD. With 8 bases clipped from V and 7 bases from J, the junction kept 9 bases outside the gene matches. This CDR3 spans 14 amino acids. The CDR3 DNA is TGTGCCATCTCGGGCGGGGGGGCCTCGAATGAGCAGTTCTTC. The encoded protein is CAISGGGASNEQFF.

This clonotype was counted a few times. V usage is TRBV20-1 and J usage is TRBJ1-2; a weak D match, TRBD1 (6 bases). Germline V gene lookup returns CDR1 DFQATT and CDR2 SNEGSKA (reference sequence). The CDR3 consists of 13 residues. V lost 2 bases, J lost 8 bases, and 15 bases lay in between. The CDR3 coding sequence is TGCAGTGCTAGACGGGACAAACCGGGCGGCTACACCTTC. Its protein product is CSARRDKPGGYTF.

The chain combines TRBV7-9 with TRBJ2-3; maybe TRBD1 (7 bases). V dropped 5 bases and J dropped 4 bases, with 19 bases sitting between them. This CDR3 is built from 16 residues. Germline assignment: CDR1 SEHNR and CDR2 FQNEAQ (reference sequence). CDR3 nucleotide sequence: TGTGCCAGCAGCCCACGACAGGGAGGAAGGGCAGATACGCAGTATTTT. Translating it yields CASSPRQGGRADTQYF.

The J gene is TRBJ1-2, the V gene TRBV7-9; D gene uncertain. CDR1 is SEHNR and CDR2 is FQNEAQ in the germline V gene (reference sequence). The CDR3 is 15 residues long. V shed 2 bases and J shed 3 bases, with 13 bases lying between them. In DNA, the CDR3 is TGTGCCAGCAGCTTATTTAAGGGCGGGTACTATGGCTACACCTTC. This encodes CASSLFKGGYYGYTF.

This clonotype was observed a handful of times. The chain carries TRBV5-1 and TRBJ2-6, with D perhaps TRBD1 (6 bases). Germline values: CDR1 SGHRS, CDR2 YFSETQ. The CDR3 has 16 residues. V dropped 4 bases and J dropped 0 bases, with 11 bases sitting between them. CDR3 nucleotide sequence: TGCGCCAGCAGCCCGACAGGTTACTCTGGGGCCAACGTCCTGACTTTC. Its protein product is CASSPTGYSGANVLTF.

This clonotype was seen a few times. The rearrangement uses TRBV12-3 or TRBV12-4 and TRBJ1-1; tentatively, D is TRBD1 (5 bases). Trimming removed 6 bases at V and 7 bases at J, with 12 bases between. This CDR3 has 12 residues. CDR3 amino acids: CASRGVKVEAFF. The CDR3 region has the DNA TGTGCCAGCAGGGGGGTGAAGGTTGAAGCTTTCTTT.

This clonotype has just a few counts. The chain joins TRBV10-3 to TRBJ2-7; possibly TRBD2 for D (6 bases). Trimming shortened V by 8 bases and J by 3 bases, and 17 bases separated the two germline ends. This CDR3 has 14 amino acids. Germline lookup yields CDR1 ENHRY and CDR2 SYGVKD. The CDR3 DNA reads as TGTGCCATCGGCCGAGGGGAGGACCGCTACGAGCAGTACTTC. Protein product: CAIGRGEDRYEQYF.

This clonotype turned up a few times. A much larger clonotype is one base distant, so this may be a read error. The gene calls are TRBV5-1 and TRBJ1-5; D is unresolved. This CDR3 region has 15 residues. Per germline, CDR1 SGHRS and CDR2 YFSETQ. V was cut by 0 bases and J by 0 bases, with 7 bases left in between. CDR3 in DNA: TGCGCCAGCAGCTTGGGGGATTATAGCAATCAGCCCCAGCATTTT. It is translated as CASSLGDYSNQPQHF.

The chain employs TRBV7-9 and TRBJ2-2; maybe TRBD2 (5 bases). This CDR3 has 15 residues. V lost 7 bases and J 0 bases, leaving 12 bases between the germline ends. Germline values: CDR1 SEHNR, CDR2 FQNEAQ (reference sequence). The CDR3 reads CASTADGTNTGELFF. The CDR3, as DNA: TGTGCCAGCACCGCGGACGGGACGAACACCGGGGAGCTGTTTTTT.

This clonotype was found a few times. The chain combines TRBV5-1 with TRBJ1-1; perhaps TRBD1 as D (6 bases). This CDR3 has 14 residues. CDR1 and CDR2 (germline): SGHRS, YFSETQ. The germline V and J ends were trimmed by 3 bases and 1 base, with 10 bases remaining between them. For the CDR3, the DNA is TGCGCCAGCAGCTGGACAGCGGGGAACACTGAAGCTTTCTTT. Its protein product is CASSWTAGNTEAFF.